These T cell receptor beta chains were read from a single sample in a study of regulatory T cells in long-lasting Graves disease. MiXCR, applied by TCRdb to the multiplex PCR reads, yields one record per CDR3 protein. This table holds about 430,000 distinct CDR3 sequences, 15% found once. The same sample was also studied in work on T cells in Graves' hyperthyroidism and ophthalmopathy.

The source material was peripheral blood mononuclear cells (PBMCs), sampled at new diagnosis, from a patient treated with antithyroid drugs. Every receptor here comes from a middle-aged woman with Graves disease. Each CDR3 is given with its conserved first and last residue. The D gene is left open where the match is weak. The size entry is marked missing in some rows and otherwise reads once, few, many or a size class.

TRBV20-1	TRBD1	TRBJ1-5	NA	CSARLGTETNNQPQHF	TGCAGTGCTAGACTGGGGACAGAGACCAACAATCAGCCCCAGCATTTT
TRBV12-3/TRBV12-4	NA	TRBJ2-7	few	CASSLEQGLLWQYF	TGTGCCAGCAGTTTAGAACAGGGTCTTTTGTGGCAGTACTTC
TRBV12-3/TRBV12-4	NA	TRBJ2-1	many	CASSLGNSRTYNEQFF	TGTGCCAGCAGCCTTGGAAATAGCAGGACCTACAATGAGCAGTTCTTC
TRBV14	NA	TRBJ1-3	NA	CASSPTRGSGNTIYF	TGTGCCAGCAGCCCGACGCGGGGCAGTGGAAACACCATATATTTT
TRBV6-2/TRBV6-3	TRBD1	TRBJ1-3	many	CASNNRGSGNTIYF	TGTGCCAGCAATAACAGGGGATCTGGAAACACCATATATTTT
TRBV29-1	TRBD2	TRBJ2-1	many	CSVEEGRGWGNEQFF	TGCAGCGTTGAAGAGGGGAGGGGTTGGGGCAATGAGCAGTTCTTC
TRBV28	TRBD2	TRBJ2-1	many	CATVVGRTSAMRSSYNEQFF	TGTGCCACGGTGGTGGGTAGGACTAGCGCCATGAGGAGCTCCTACAATGAGCAGTTCTTC
TRBV5-1	NA	TRBJ1-5	NA	CASRPGGGDNQPQHF	TGCGCCAGCAGACCTGGGGGCGGGGACAATCAGCCCCAGCATTTT
TRBV5-1	NA	TRBJ2-7	NA	CASSPGLGYFGEQYF	NA
TRBV12-3/TRBV12-4	NA	TRBJ1-2	NA	CASSSLPNYGYTF	TGTGCCAGCAGTTCGTTGCCTAACTATGGCTACACCTTC
TRBV6-5	NA	TRBJ2-5	few	CASSYYGNLGTQYF	TGTGCCAGCAGTTACTACGGGAATCTGGGGACCCAGTACTTC
TRBV4-3	NA	TRBJ2-2	NA	CASSQDPGTGELFF	TGCGCCAGCAGCCAAGATCCCGGGACCGGGGAGCTGTTTTTT
TRBV29-1	TRBD1	TRBJ2-7	NA	CSVEGQTYEQYF	TGCAGCGTTGAGGGACAGACCTACGAGCAGTACTTC
TRBV11-3	TRBD2	TRBJ2-1	many	CASSSLAGGMNNEQFF	TGTGCCAGCAGCTCTTTAGCGGGAGGGATGAACAATGAGCAGTTCTTC
TRBV6-1	TRBD1	TRBJ2-7	few	CASSTRTGGNEQYF	TGTGCCAGCAGTACCAGGACAGGGGGGAACGAGCAGTACTTC
TRBV27	TRBD2	TRBJ2-2	few	CASQISGSNTGELFF	TGTGCCAGCCAAATTAGCGGGAGTAACACCGGGGAGCTGTTTTTT
TRBV10-3	TRBD1	TRBJ1-1	many	CAITQRGQGDSTEAFF	TGTGCCATCACCCAGAGGGGACAGGGTGATTCCACTGAAGCTTTCTTT
TRBV20-1	TRBD2	TRBJ2-3	NA	CSAGQLAPFTDTQYF	TGCAGTGCTGGTCAACTAGCGCCCTTCACAGATACGCAGTATTTT
TRBV7-8	NA	TRBJ2-7	many	CASSLGPRRGAYEQYF	TGTGCCAGCAGCTTAGGGCCGCGGAGGGGAGCTTACGAGCAGTACTTC
TRBV2	TRBD2	TRBJ2-2	many	CASRTGTSNTGELFF	TGTGCCAGCAGAACCGGGACTAGCAACACCGGGGAGCTGTTTTTT
TRBV12-3/TRBV12-4	TRBD2	TRBJ2-2	many	CASSVAGGPGELFF	TGTGCCAGCAGTGTAGCGGGAGGGCCCGGGGAGCTGTTTTTT
TRBV5-6	NA	TRBJ2-3	many	CASSLEPPDTQYF	TGTGCCAGCAGCTTGGAACCCCCAGATACGCAGTATTTT
TRBV27	TRBD1	TRBJ1-2	NA	CASSYGQGGLGGYTF	TGTGCCAGCAGTTACGGACAGGGCGGGTTGGGTGGCTACACCTTC
TRBV2	TRBD2	TRBJ2-5	NA	CASSPLAGVVETQYF	TGTGCCAGCAGCCCCTTGGCGGGAGTGGTGGAGACCCAGTACTTC
TRBV7-3	NA	TRBJ2-3	NA	CASSLVGCTDTQYF	TGTGCCAGCAGCTTGGTAGGCTGCACAGATACGCAGTATTTT
TRBV19	TRBD1	TRBJ2-3	NA	CASSTGQGLRGDTQYF	TGTGCCAGTAGTACCGGACAGGGCCTCCGTGGAGATACGCAGTATTTT
TRBV27	NA	TRBJ2-2	many	CASSLSMTGELFF	TGTGCCAGCAGTTTATCGATGACCGGGGAGCTGTTTTTT
TRBV2	TRBD2	TRBJ2-7	many	CASSVALAGPNEQYF	TGTGCCAGCAGTGTGGCACTAGCGGGACCCAACGAGCAGTACTTC
TRBV28	TRBD1	TRBJ1-6	many	CASSSGTGGAYNSPLHF	TGTGCCAGCAGTTCGGGGACAGGGGGGGCCTATAATTCACCCCTCCACTTT
TRBV11-3	TRBD2	TRBJ2-1	NA	CASSYLRLAGGPGLGKNEQFF	TGTGCCAGCAGCTACCTCAGACTAGCGGGAGGGCCGGGTTTGGGGAAAAATGAGCAGTTCTTC
TRBV6-5	TRBD1	TRBJ1-2	NA	CASSYSGGLGGYTF	TGTGCCAGCAGTTACTCAGGGGGCCTAGGTGGCTACACCTTC
TRBV2	TRBD2	TRBJ2-7	many	CASSAQGLTYEQYF	TGTGCCAGCAGCGCTCAGGGACTAACCTACGAGCAGTACTTC
TRBV9	NA	TRBJ2-5	many	CASSPTGVHQETQYF	TGTGCCAGCAGCCCGACCGGGGTCCACCAAGAGACCCAGTACTTC
TRBV29-1	NA	TRBJ2-7	many	CSVEDREGTYEQYF	TGCAGCGTTGAAGATCGGGAAGGAACCTACGAGCAGTACTTC
TRBV27	NA	TRBJ1-2	few	CASWDNFYGYTF	TGTGCCAGCTGGGACAACTTCTATGGCTACACCTTC
TRBV2	NA	TRBJ1-1	many	CASSVGGSTEAFF	TGTGCCAGCAGTGTGGGGGGGAGCACTGAAGCTTTCTTT
TRBV5-5	TRBD1	TRBJ1-2	many	CASSLEDRRYGYTF	TGTGCCAGCAGCTTGGAGGACAGGCGCTATGGCTACACCTTC
TRBV4-1	TRBD2	TRBJ2-7	NA	CASSHDSGSYEQYF	TGCGCCAGCAGCCACGATAGCGGGAGCTACGAGCAGTACTTC
TRBV6-2/TRBV6-3	NA	TRBJ2-5	many	CASSEQGPQETQYF	TGTGCCAGCAGTGAACAGGGCCCGCAGGAGACCCAGTACTTC
TRBV4-3	TRBD2	TRBJ2-3	few	CASSQGLAGGPGDTQYF	TGCGCCAGCAGCCAAGGACTAGCGGGAGGGCCGGGAGATACGCAGTATTTT
TRBV15	NA	TRBJ1-2	many	CATSSRESTYGYTF	TGTGCCACCAGCAGCCGGGAGTCTACCTATGGCTACACCTTC
TRBV5-6	NA	TRBJ2-1	once	CASTPWGSGNEQFF	TGTGCCAGCACACCCTGGGGCAGCGGGAATGAGCAGTTCTTC
TRBV3-1	NA	TRBJ2-5	many	CASSQDRGGETQYF	TGTGCCAGCAGCCAAGATCGTGGTGGAGAGACCCAGTACTTC
TRBV6-2/TRBV6-3	TRBD2	TRBJ2-2	few	CASSYSIDGRHPNTGELFF	TGTGCCAGCAGTTACTCGATCGACGGGAGGCACCCGAACACCGGGGAGCTGTTTTTT
TRBV13	NA	TRBJ1-1	NA	CASSFSWGRETEAFF	TGTGCCAGCAGCTTCAGTTGGGGGCGCGAGACTGAAGCTTTCTTT
TRBV28	TRBD1	TRBJ1-4	many	CASSGTGGVRGEKLFF	TGTGCCAGTTCCGGGACAGGGGGCGTTCGGGGCGAAAAACTGTTTTTT
TRBV12-3/TRBV12-4	TRBD1	TRBJ2-1	many	CASSVSGTVSYNEQFF	TGTGCCAGCAGTGTATCGGGGACAGTTTCCTACAATGAGCAGTTCTTC
TRBV12-3/TRBV12-4	TRBD2	TRBJ2-7	many	CASSLGRGVHEQYF	TGTGCCAGCAGTTTGGGCCGGGGGGTCCACGAGCAGTACTTC